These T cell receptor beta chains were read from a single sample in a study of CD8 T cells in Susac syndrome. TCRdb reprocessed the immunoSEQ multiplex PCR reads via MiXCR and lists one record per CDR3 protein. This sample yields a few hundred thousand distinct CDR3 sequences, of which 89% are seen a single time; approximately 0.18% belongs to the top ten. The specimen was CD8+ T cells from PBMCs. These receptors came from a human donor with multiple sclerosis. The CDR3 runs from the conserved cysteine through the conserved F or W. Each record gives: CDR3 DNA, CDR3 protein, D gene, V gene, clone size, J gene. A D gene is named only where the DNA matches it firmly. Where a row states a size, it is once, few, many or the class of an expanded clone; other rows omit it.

TGCAGTGCTAGAGAAGGAGAAGGGGTGAGGTATGGCTACACCTTC,CSAREGEGVRYGYTF,-,TRBV20-1,-,TRBJ1-2
TGCGCCAGCAGCCAAGATGGGACAGGGGGCAAAAGTTGGGGCGGGGACACTGAAGCTTTCTTT,CASSQDGTGGKSWGGDTEAFF,TRBD1,TRBV4-3,-,TRBJ1-1
TGCAGTGCTTACGACAGGGGGAACGAGCAGTACTTC,CSAYDRGNEQYF,TRBD1,TRBV20-1,once,TRBJ2-7
TGTGCCAGCAGTCCGCTCATCCGGGGGCCGAACACTGAAGCTTTCTTT,CASSPLIRGPNTEAFF,-,TRBV27,-,TRBJ1-1
TGTGCCAGCAGTGTTCAGGGGGCGCGGACCGGGGAGCTGTTTTTT,CASSVQGARTGELFF,TRBD1,TRBV28,once,TRBJ2-2
TGTGCCAGCAGCTTAGGCGTGGGTCTGTACGAGCAGTACTTC,CASSLGVGLYEQYF,-,TRBV11-2,-,TRBJ2-7
TGCGCCAGCAGCCATCCTTTGGGGGCGAACACTGAAGCTTTCTTT,CASSHPLGANTEAFF,-,TRBV4-1,few,TRBJ1-1
TGTGCCAGCAGTTTCGGGTCCAGGCTCCCCTACGAGCAGTACTTC,CASSFGSRLPYEQYF,-,TRBV27,-,TRBJ2-7
TGCAGTGCTAGAGCAGGGGTATCAAACTATGGCTACACCTTC,CSARAGVSNYGYTF,-,TRBV20-1,-,TRBJ1-2
TGTGCCAGCAGTTACCTAGCGGGGGACAATGAGCAGTTCTTC,CASSYLAGDNEQFF,TRBD2,TRBV27,once,TRBJ2-1
TGTGCCAGCAGCTTAGACCTCCCGGATAGCAATCAGCCCCAGCATTTT,CASSLDLPDSNQPQHF,-,TRBV11-3,-,TRBJ1-5
TGCAGTGCTAGAGATGGGACTAGCGGGACCTACAATGAGCAGTTCTTC,CSARDGTSGTYNEQFF,TRBD2,TRBV20-1,-,TRBJ2-1
TGTGCCAGCAGCCAAGATACTAGCGTGAATGAGCAGTTCTTC,CASSQDTSVNEQFF,TRBD2,TRBV4-2,-,TRBJ2-1
TGCAGTGCTAGGGGAGCTAGCGGGAGCTCCTACAATGAGCAGTTCTTC,CSARGASGSSYNEQFF,TRBD2,TRBV20-1,-,TRBJ2-1
TGTGCCAGCAGGGGCGGACAGGGGAGGACTGAAGCTTTCTTT,CASRGGQGRTEAFF,TRBD1,TRBV12-3/TRBV12-4,-,TRBJ1-1
TGCAGTGCTAGAGATAGCACCTCGTCCAATCAGCCCCAGCATTTT,CSARDSTSSNQPQHF,-,TRBV20-1,once,TRBJ1-5
TGTGCCAGCAGCTTAGCCTCGGGACTAGCCGGATACAATGAGCAGTTCTTC,CASSLASGLAGYNEQFF,TRBD2,TRBV7-6,-,TRBJ2-1
TGTGCCAGCAGTTCCACACTCGGGGGGCGCGGGTCTGGGGCCAACGTCCTGACTTTC,CASSSTLGGRGSGANVLTF,-,TRBV6-5,-,TRBJ2-6
TGTGCCAGCAGCCAAGACCCCGGGATTGACGAGACCCAGTACTTC,CASSQDPGIDETQYF,-,TRBV14,-,TRBJ2-5
TGTGCCAGCAGCCCGACGGGACAGGGGGGCACAGATACGCAGTATTTT,CASSPTGQGGTDTQYF,TRBD1,TRBV13,-,TRBJ2-3
TGCGCCAGCAGCCATGACAGGGGCAGCACAGATACGCAGTATTTT,CASSHDRGSTDTQYF,TRBD1,TRBV4-3,-,TRBJ2-3
TGTGCCAGCAGTGATAACTTATCCCCTTATTATGGCTACACCTTC,CASSDNLSPYYGYTF,-,TRBV2,-,TRBJ1-2
TGTGCCAGCAGCTCTAGCGGGAGGGGCACAGATACGCAGTATTTT,CASSSSGRGTDTQYF,TRBD2,TRBV9,-,TRBJ2-3
TGTGCCAGCAGTGTTGACACTGAAGCTTTCTTT,CASSVDTEAFF,-,TRBV6-1,-,TRBJ1-1
TGTGCCAGCAGGCGAGGGGCCAACGTCCTGACTTTC,CASRRGANVLTF,-,TRBV6-1,-,TRBJ2-6
TGCAGTGCTAGAGCAGGGGGCGGGTACGAGACCCAGTACTTC,CSARAGGGYETQYF,TRBD1,TRBV20-1,-,TRBJ2-5
TGCGCCAGCAGCTTGATTAGCCGCCCCGGGGAGCTGTTTTTT,CASSLISRPGELFF,-,TRBV5-1,-,TRBJ2-2
TGTGCCAGCAGCGCGGGACAGGGGAATGAAAAACTGTTTTTT,CASSAGQGNEKLFF,TRBD1,TRBV9,-,TRBJ1-4
TGTGCCACCAGCAGAGATGAGGGGAGGAACACTGAAGCTTTCTTT,CATSRDEGRNTEAFF,-,TRBV15,-,TRBJ1-1
TGTGCCACCAGCAGGGACAGCCTAGCGGGAGTTGAAAAGCAGTACTTC,CATSRDSLAGVEKQYF,TRBD2,TRBV15,-,TRBJ2-7
TGTGCCAGCACAAGGGTCTCTGGGGCCAACGTCCTGACTTTC,CASTRVSGANVLTF,-,TRBV6-2/TRBV6-3,-,TRBJ2-6
TGTGCCACCAGCAGAGTTGGGACACCACCCCTCGAGCAGTACTTC,CATSRVGTPPLEQYF,-,TRBV15,-,TRBJ2-7
TGTGCCAGCAGTTTATTGGTACTAGCGGGGGTTTCCGGGGAGCTGTTTTTT,CASSLLVLAGVSGELFF,TRBD2,TRBV28,-,TRBJ2-2
TGTGCCACCAGTGAGGATCAGGGGGCAGAGACCCAGTACTTC,CATSEDQGAETQYF,TRBD1,TRBV24-1,-,TRBJ2-5
TGCGCCAGCAGCCAAGGGACACGAGCTAACTATGGCTACACCTTC,CASSQGTRANYGYTF,-,TRBV4-1,-,TRBJ1-2
TGCGCCAGCAGCCAAGAGGGCGGGGGTAGCGGTCGTTGGGGCACCGGGGAGCTGTTTTTT,CASSQEGGGSGRWGTGELFF,TRBD2,TRBV4-3,-,TRBJ2-2
TGTGCCAGCAGACCTAACTACTCTGGGGCCAACGTCCTGACTTTC,CASRPNYSGANVLTF,-,TRBV7-3,-,TRBJ2-6
TGCGCCAGCAGCTTGGAAGGTCAGGGGGCTACAACTTTCTTT,CASSLEGQGATTFF,TRBD1,TRBV5-1,-,TRBJ1-1
TGTGCCAGCAGCTTAGCCGGGATCGACGAGCAGTACTTC,CASSLAGIDEQYF,-,TRBV7-8,-,TRBJ2-7
TGTGCCAGCAGTCCCAGTCTTTCGGGGGAAGCTTTCTTT,CASSPSLSGEAFF,-,TRBV7-2,many,TRBJ1-1
TGTGCCAGTAGTATAGATACTGGGCCCTACGAGCAGTACTTC,CASSIDTGPYEQYF,-,TRBV19,-,TRBJ2-7
TGTGCAGGCGGGGCAGGACATCAGCCCCAGCATTTT,CAGGAGHQPQHF,-,TRBV19,once,TRBJ1-5
TGTGCCAGCAGCCCGGGACTAGCGGGTTACGGGGAGCTGTTTTTT,CASSPGLAGYGELFF,TRBD2,TRBV7-3,-,TRBJ2-2
TGCGCCAGCAGTCGGGACGTCTCCAACGTCCTGACTTTC,CASSRDVSNVLTF,-,TRBV4-3,-,TRBJ2-6
TGTGCCAGCAGCTTGGGCATCTCCTACGAGCAGTACTTC,CASSLGISYEQYF,-,TRBV5-1,-,TRBJ2-7
TGTGCCAGCAGTCCCCGGATAGCCCCCTACGAGCAGTACTTC,CASSPRIAPYEQYF,-,TRBV28,-,TRBJ2-7
TGCGCCAGCAGTAACCCCCTGGACCCCCCTGCCGAGCTGTTTTTT,CASSNPLDPPAELFF,-,TRBV4-3,-,TRBJ2-2
TGCGCCAGCAGCTTAAATCCGGGACAGTTGTACGAGCAGTACTTC,CASSLNPGQLYEQYF,TRBD1,TRBV5-1,-,TRBJ2-7
TGTGCCAGCAGTTTACCGGTCCTGGCAGGCATTCAGTACTTC,CASSLPVLAGIQYF,-,TRBV28,-,TRBJ2-4
TGCGCCAGCAGCCATGAGATATCGGCCGCAGGGGGCCATGGCTACACCTTC,CASSHEISAAGGHGYTF,TRBD1,TRBV4-3,-,TRBJ1-2
TGTGCCACCAGCAGAGATCGGGCCGGACAGAGCTACGAGCAGTACTTC,CATSRDRAGQSYEQYF,-,TRBV15,-,TRBJ2-7
TGTGCCAGCACCTATCGGGGGATGAACACTGAAGCTTTCTTT,CASTYRGMNTEAFF,-,TRBV7-2,-,TRBJ1-1
TGTGCCACGGGGGAGGGTCCCTCTCACAATGAGCAGTTCTTC,CATGEGPSHNEQFF,TRBD2,TRBV7-8,-,TRBJ2-1
TGTGCCAGCTTGGAGGGGCCCAACCCCGCTGAAGCTTTCTTT,CASLEGPNPAEAFF,-,TRBV5-6,once,TRBJ1-1
TGCAGCGTCGGTCCGGGACAGGGGAACTATGGCTACACCTTC,CSVGPGQGNYGYTF,TRBD1,TRBV29-1,-,TRBJ1-2
TGTGCCAGCAGTTACTTTCCGGGGGGAGATGGCTACACCTTC,CASSYFPGGDGYTF,-,TRBV6-6,-,TRBJ1-2
TGTGCCATCGACGTCCGTTTCGGGGGGGAGGAGCTGTTTTTT,CAIDVRFGGEELFF,TRBD2,TRBV7-9,-,TRBJ2-2
TGCGCCAGCAGCCCTCTTGGAGGGAGGGCATTGAACAATGAGCAGTTCTTC,CASSPLGGRALNNEQFF,TRBD2,TRBV4-1,-,TRBJ2-1
TGTGCCAGCAGTTCCTATAGCCGGGGCTACGAGCAGTACTTC,CASSSYSRGYEQYF,-,TRBV7-9,-,TRBJ2-7
TGTGCCAGCAGTTTCCAGGGACAGGGTGACTATGGCTACACCTTC,CASSFQGQGDYGYTF,TRBD1,TRBV28,once,TRBJ1-2